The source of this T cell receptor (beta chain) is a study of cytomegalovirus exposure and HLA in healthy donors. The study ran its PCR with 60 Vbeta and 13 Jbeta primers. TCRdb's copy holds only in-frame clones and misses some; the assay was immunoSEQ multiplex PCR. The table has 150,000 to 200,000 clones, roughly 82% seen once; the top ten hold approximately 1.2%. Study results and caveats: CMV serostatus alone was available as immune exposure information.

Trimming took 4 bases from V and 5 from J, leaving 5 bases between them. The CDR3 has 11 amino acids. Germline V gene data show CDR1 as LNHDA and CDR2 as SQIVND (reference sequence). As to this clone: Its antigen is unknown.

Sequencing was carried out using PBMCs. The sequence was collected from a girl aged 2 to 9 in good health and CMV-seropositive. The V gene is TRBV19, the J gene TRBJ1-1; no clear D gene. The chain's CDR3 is CASSRATEAFF. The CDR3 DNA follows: TGTGCCAGTAGTAGGGCAACTGAAGCTTTCTTT.